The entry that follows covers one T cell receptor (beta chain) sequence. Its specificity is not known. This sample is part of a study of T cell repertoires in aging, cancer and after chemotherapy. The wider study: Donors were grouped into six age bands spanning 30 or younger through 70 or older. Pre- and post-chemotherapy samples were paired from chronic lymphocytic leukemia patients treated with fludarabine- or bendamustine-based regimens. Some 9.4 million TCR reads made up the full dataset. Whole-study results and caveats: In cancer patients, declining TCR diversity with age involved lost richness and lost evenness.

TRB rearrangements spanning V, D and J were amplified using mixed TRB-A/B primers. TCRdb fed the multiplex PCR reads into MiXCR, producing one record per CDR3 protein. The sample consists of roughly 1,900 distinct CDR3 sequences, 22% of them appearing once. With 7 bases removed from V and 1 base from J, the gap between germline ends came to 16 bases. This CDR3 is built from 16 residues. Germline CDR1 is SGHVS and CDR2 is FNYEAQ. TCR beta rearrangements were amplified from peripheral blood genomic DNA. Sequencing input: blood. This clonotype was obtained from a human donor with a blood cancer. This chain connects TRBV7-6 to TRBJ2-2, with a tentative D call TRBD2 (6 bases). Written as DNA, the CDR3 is TGTGCCAGCAACCAAGGGATTAGCGGGAACACCGGGGAGCTGTTTTTT. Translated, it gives CASNQGISGNTGELFF.